These 10 T cell receptor beta chains were sequenced from one sample in a study of cytomegalovirus exposure and HLA in healthy donors. 13 Jbeta primers and 60 Vbeta primers were used for the PCR. Assay: immunoSEQ multiplex PCR; the TCRdb copy retains only in-frame clones and omits some. The sample contains around 100,000 clones, 82% of which appear only once. Sequencing input: PBMCs. The receptor set was obtained from a man younger than 40 in good health and CMV-seropositive.

The chain combines TRBV2 with TRBJ2-3, with D tentatively TRBD2 (7 bases). Between the trimmed V and J ends, which lost 5 bases and 4 bases, there was a span of 10 bases. Per germline, CDR1 SNHLY and CDR2 FYNNEI. The CDR3 totals 13 residues. CDR3: CASSRGGADTQYF. Here the CDR3 DNA reads TGTGCCAGCAGTAGGGGGGGGGCAGATACGCAGTATTTT.

This rearrangement joins TRBV10-2 to TRBJ1-5; TRBD1 is a possible D gene (6 bases). The ends were cut back, 4 bases at V and 2 bases at J, with 21 bases in the middle. Germline V lookup: CDR1 WSHSY, CDR2 SAAADI. CDR3 length: 18 amino acids. CDR3 sequence (DNA): TGCGCCAGCAGTGCGGGGGGGGCGGTGAGAGGTGGCAATCAGCCCCAGCATTTT. It is translated as CASSAGGAVRGGNQPQHF.

Here the CDR3 reads CASSPETGGDGGYTF. The CDR3 nucleotides are TGTGCCAGCTCACCCGAGACAGGGGGCGATGGCGGCTACACCTTC. This rearrangement joins TRBV18 to TRBJ1-2; 10 positions agree with TRBD1. The germline CDR1 and CDR2 sequences are KGHSH and LQKENI. CDR3 length equals 15 residues. The ends lost 3 bases at V and 8 bases at J; junction bases unmatched: 9.

The chain joins TRBV9 to TRBJ2-3, with D possibly TRBD2 on 5 matching bases. Germline-derived CDR1 and CDR2 are SGDLS and YYNGEE. The CDR3 runs to 14 residues. Trimming pared 4 bases from V and 5 bases from J, leaving 14 bases between. The CDR3: CASSPRASRDTQYF. The CDR3 DNA follows: TGTGCCAGCAGCCCGCGGGCATCTAGAGATACGCAGTATTTT.

This clone showed up just once. The chain uses TRBV6-1 and TRBJ1-6, with a tentative D call TRBD1 (5 bases). This CDR3 region has 15 residues. Trimming stripped 4 bases from V and 9 bases from J, with 16 bases between. From germline, CDR1 is MNHNS and CDR2 SASEGT. CDR3 loop: CASSGGWGGSSPLHF. As DNA, the CDR3 is TGTGCCAGCAGTGGGGGGTGGGGGGGGAGTTCACCCCTCCACTTT.

There are a few counts of this clone. V usage is TRBV11-3 and J usage is TRBJ1-2; 9 nucleotides align to TRBD1. This CDR3 is 17 amino acids long. J gave up 1 base and V 2 bases, and 8 bases lay outside the gene matches. Germline V CDR1 and CDR2: SGHNT, YENEEA. As DNA, the CDR3 is TGTGCCAGCAGCTTATGGTCGCTGACAGGGGGTAACTATGGCTACACCTTC. Its translation: CASSLWSLTGGNYGYTF.

This clone was picked up many times. The rearrangement joins TRBV5-4 to TRBJ1-2; TRBD1 is a possible D gene (5 bases). Between the trimmed V and J ends, which lost 1 base and 3 bases, there was a span of 13 bases. CDR1 and CDR2 from the germline V gene are SGHNT and YYREEE (reference sequence). CDR3 length: 15 residues. DNA for the CDR3: TGTGCCAGCAGCTTGAGGGGATCAGGCTACTATGGCTACACCTTC. It specifies CASSLRGSGYYGYTF.

The V call is TRBV5-1, the J call TRBJ1-1; TRBD1 matches 11 bases. CDR3 length: 14 amino acids. Trimming cost V 4 bases and J 6 bases; bases outside gene matches: 5. The germline V gene has CDR1 SGHRS and CDR2 YFSETQ. CDR3 sequence (DNA): TGCGCCAGCAGCGCTTGGGACAGGGGGGCTGAAGCTTTCTTT. This gives the protein CASSAWDRGAEAFF.

The V call is TRBV11-2, the J call TRBJ2-1; 9 nucleotides align to TRBD2. In germline, CDR1 is SGHAT, CDR2 FQNNGV. After removal of 5 bases from V and 7 bases from J, the junction contained 3 bases not matched to a gene. CDR3 length equals 13 residues. The CDR3, as DNA: TGTGCCAGCAGCGAAACTAGCGGGAATGAGCAGTTCTTC. Protein: CASSETSGNEQFF.

The rearrangement uses TRBV5-1 and TRBJ1-4, with D unresolved. The V gene lost 0 bases and the J gene lost 0 bases, with 9 bases spanning the gap. This CDR3 region has 16 residues. Germline assignment: CDR1 SGHRS and CDR2 YFSETQ. The CDR3 loop is CASSLALRSTNEKLFF. The CDR3 DNA reads TGCGCCAGCAGCTTGGCCCTCAGATCAACTAATGAAAAACTGTTTTTT.